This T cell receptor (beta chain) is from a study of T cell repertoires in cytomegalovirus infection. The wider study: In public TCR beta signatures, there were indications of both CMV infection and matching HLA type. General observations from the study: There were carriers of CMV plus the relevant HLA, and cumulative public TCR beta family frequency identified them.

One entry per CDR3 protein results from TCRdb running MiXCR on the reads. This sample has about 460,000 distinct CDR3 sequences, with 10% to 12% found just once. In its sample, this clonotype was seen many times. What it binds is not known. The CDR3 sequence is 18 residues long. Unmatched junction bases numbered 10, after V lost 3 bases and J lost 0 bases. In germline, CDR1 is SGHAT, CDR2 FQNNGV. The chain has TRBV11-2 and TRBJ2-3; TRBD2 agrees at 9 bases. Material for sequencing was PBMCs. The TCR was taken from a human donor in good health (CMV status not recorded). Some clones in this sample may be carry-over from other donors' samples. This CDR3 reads CASSLIAGDLDSTDTQYF. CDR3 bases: TGTGCCAGCAGCTTGATAGCGGGAGACCTCGATAGCACAGATACGCAGTATTTT. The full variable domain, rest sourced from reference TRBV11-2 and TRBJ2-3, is EAGVAQSPRYKIIEKRQSVAFWCNPISGHATLYWYQQILGQGPKLLIQFQNNGVVDDSQLPKDRFSAERLKGVDSTLKIQPAKLEDSAVYLCASSLIAGDLDSTDTQYFGPGTRLTVL.